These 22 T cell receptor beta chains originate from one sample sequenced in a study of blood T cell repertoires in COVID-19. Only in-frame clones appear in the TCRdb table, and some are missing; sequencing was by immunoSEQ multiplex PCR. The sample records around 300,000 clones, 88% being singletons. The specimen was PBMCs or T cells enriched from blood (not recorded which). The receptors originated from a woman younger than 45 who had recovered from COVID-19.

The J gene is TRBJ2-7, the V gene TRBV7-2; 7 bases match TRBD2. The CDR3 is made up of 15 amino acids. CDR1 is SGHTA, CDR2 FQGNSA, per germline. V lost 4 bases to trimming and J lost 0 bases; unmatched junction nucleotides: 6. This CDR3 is CASSSLPGGSYEQYF. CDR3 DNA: TGTGCCAGCAGCTCCCTTCCGGGGGGCTCCTACGAGCAGTACTTC. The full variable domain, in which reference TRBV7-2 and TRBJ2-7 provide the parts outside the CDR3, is GAGVSQSPSNKVTEKGKDVELRCDPISGHTALYWYRQSLGQGLEFLIYFQGNSAPDKSGLPSDRFSAERTGGSVSTLTIQRTQQEDSAVYLCASSSLPGGSYEQYFGPGTRLTVT.

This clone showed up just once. The CDR3 DNA sequence: TGCGCCAGCAGCCAAGATCGGACAGCTTATAATTCACCCCTCCACTTT. Amino acids: CASSQDRTAYNSPLHF. The rearrangement joins TRBV4-3 to TRBJ1-6, with a tentative D call TRBD1 (6 bases). CDR3 length: 16 amino acids. Germline CDR1 is LGHNA and CDR2 is YSLEER. Trimming took off 0 bases at V and 4 bases at J, with 10 bases between the two ends.

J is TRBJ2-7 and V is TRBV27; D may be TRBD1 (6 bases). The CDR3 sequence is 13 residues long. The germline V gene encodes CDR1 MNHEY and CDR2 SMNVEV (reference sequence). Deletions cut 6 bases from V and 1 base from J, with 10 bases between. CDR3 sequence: CASRDSTSYEQYF. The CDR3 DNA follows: TGTGCCAGCAGGGACAGTACTTCCTACGAGCAGTACTTC.

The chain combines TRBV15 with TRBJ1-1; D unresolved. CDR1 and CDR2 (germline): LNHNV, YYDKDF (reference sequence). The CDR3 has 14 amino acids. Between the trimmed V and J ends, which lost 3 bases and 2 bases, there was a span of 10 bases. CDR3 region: CATSRETVNTEAFF. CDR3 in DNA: TGTGCCACCAGCAGGGAAACAGTCAACACTGAAGCTTTCTTT. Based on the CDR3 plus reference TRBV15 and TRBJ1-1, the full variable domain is DAMVIQNPRYQVTQFGKPVTLSCSQTLNHNVMYWYQQKSSQAPKLLFHYYDKDFNNEADTPDNFQSRRPNTSFCFLDIRSPGLGDTAMYLCATSRETVNTEAFFGQGTRLTVV.

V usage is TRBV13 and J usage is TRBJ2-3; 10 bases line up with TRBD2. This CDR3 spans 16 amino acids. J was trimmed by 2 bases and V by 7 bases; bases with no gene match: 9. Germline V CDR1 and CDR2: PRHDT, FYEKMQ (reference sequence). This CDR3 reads CASTYRTSGYTDTQYF. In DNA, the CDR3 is TGTGCCAGCACCTATCGGACTAGCGGTTACACAGATACGCAGTATTTT.

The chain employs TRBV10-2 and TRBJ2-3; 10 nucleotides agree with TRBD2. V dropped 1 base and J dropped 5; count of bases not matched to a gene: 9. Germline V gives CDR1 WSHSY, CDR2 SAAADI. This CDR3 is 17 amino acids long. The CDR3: CASSELPAGGSKDTQYF. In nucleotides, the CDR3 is TGCGCCAGCAGTGAGTTGCCAGCGGGGGGGTCGAAAGATACGCAGTATTTT.

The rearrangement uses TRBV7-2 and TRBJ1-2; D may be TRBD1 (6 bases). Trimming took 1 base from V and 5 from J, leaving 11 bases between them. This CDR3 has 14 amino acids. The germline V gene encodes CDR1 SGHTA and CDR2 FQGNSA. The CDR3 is CASSLGAGAYGYTF. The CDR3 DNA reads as TGTGCCAGCAGCTTAGGGGCAGGGGCATATGGCTACACCTTC. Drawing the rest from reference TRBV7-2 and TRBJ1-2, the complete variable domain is GAGVSQSPSNKVTEKGKDVELRCDPISGHTALYWYRQSLGQGLEFLIYFQGNSAPDKSGLPSDRFSAERTGGSVSTLTIQRTQQEDSAVYLCASSLGAGAYGYTFGSGTRLTVV.

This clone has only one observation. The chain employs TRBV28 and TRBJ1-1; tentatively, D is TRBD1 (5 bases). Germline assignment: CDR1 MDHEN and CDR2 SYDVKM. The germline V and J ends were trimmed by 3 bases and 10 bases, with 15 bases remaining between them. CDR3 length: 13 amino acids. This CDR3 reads CASSFLGGRLAFF. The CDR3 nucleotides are TGTGCCAGCAGTTTCTTGGGGGGAAGGTTAGCTTTCTTT.

In DNA, the CDR3 is TGCAGCGTTGTTGTTCAGGGGGCGATGACTGAAGCTTTCTTT. Its protein product is CSVVVQGAMTEAFF. The gene calls are TRBV29-1 and TRBJ1-1, with 8 bases matching TRBD1. V dropped 4 bases and J dropped 5; count of bases not matched to a gene: 9. CDR3 size: 14 residues. Germline V gene lookup returns CDR1 SQVTM and CDR2 ANQGSEA.

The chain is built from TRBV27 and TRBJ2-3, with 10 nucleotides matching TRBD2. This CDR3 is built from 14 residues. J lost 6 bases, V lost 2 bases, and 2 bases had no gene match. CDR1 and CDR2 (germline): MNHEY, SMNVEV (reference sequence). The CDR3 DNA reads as TGTGCCAGCAGTTTAACGGGACTAGCGGATACGCAGTATTTT. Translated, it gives CASSLTGLADTQYF.

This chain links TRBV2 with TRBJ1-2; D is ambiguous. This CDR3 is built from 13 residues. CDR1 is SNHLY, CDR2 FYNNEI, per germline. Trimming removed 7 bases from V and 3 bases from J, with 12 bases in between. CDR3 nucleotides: TGTGCCAGCACGAGGGAAGGAGACTATGGCTACACCTTC. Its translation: CASTREGDYGYTF.

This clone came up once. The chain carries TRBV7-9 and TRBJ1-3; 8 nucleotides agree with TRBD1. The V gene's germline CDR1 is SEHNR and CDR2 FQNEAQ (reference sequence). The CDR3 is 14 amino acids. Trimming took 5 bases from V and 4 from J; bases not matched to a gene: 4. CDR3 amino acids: CASSARTGGNTIYF. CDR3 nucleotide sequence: TGTGCCAGCAGCGCACGGACAGGGGGAAACACCATATATTTT.

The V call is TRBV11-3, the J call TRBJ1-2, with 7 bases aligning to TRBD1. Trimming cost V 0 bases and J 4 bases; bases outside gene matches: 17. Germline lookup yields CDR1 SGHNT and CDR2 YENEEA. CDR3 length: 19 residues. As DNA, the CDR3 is TGTGCCAGCAGCTTAGAACCCTTAGGAGGGGGCTATGGTGGCTATGGCTACACCTTC. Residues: CASSLEPLGGGYGGYGYTF.

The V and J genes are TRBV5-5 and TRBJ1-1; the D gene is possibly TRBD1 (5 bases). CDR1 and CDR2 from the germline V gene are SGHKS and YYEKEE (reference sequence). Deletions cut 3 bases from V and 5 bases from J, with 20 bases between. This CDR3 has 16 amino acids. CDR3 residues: CASSWEGPQVRTEAFF. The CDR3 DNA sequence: TGTGCCAGCAGCTGGGAGGGGCCCCAGGTTCGGACTGAAGCTTTCTTT.

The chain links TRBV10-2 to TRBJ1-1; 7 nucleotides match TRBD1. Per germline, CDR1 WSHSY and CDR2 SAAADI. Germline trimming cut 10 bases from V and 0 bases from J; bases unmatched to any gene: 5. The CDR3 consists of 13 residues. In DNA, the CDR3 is TGCGCCACACAGGGGAACATGAACACTGAAGCTTTCTTT. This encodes CATQGNMNTEAFF.

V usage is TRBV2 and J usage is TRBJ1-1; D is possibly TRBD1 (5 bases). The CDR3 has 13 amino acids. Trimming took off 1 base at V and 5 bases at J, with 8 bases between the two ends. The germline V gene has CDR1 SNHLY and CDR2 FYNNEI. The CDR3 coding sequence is TGTGCCAGCAGTGAAGGGGGCGAAACTGAAGCTTTCTTT. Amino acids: CASSEGGETEAFF.

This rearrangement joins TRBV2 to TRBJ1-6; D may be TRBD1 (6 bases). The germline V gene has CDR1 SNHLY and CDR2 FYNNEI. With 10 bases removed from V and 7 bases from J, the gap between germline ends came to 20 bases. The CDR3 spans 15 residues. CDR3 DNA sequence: TGTGCCACCTTACCCGCCGGGACAAAAAATTCACCCCTCCACTTT. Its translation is CATLPAGTKNSPLHF.

The CDR3, as DNA: TGTGCCAGCGTACAGATTCAGGGGGTGAACACTGAAGCTTTCTTT. Residues: CASVQIQGVNTEAFF. The rearrangement links TRBV18 to TRBJ1-1; 7 bases align to TRBD1. Germline trimming cut 8 bases from V and 0 bases from J; bases unmatched to any gene: 9. Germline V gene lookup returns CDR1 KGHSH and CDR2 LQKENI. The CDR3 covers 15 residues. Based on the CDR3 plus reference TRBV18 and TRBJ1-1, the full variable domain is NAGVMQNPRHLVRRRGQEARLRCSPMKGHSHVYWYRQLPEEGLKFMVYLQKENIIDESGMPKERFSAEFPKEGPSILRIQQVVRGDSAAYFCASVQIQGVNTEAFFGQGTRLTVV.

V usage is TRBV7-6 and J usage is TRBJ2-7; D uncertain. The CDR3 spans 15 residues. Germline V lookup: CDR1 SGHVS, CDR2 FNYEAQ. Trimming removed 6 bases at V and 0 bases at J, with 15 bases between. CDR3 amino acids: CASSPTALTSYEQYF. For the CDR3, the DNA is TGTGCCAGCAGTCCGACGGCACTAACCTCCTACGAGCAGTACTTC.

CDR3 sequence reads: CASSWPSTGFSYEQYF. CDR3 DNA: TGTGCCAGCAGCTGGCCTTCGACAGGGTTCTCCTACGAGCAGTACTTC. The chain uses TRBV7-9 and TRBJ2-7; 7 bases map to TRBD1. After removal of 4 bases from V and 0 bases from J, the junction contained 9 bases not matched to a gene. The CDR3 totals 16 residues. The germline CDR1 and CDR2 sequences are SEHNR and FQNEAQ (reference sequence).

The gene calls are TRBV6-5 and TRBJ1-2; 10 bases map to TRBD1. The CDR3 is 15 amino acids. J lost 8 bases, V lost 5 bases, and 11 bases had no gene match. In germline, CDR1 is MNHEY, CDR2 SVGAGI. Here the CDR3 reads CASSPAPDRGRGYTF. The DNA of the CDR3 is TGTGCCAGCAGTCCTGCCCCTGACAGGGGGCGCGGCTACACCTTC.

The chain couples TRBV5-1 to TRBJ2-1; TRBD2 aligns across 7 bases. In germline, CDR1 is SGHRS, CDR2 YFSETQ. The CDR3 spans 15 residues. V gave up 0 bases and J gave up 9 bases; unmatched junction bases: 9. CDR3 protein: CASSLGLAQRGEQFF. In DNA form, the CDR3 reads TGCGCCAGCAGCTTGGGACTAGCCCAAAGGGGTGAGCAGTTCTTC.